This is a list of T cell receptor beta chains from one sample in a study of OX40 agonist ivuxolimab in advanced cancers. This table comes from immunoSEQ multiplex PCR, and its TCRdb copy is limited to in-frame clones, with some not included. The data show tens of thousands of clones, with about 85% seen just once and 1% to 1.5% held by the top ten. Sample: CD4+ or CD8+ T cells sorted from blood, taken in a trial of the OX40 agonist ivuxolimab. These TCRs come from an adult with an advanced solid tumor such as melanoma, head and neck, liver or kidney cancer. Each CDR3 is given with its conserved first and last residue. A D gene is named only where the DNA matches it firmly. Size tells how often a clone was seen (once, few, many) or the class of an expanded clone, and some rows leave it out.

TRBV27	14	.	.	TRBJ1-1	CASSSSGSGAEAFF	TGTGCCAGCAGCTCCTCCGGCTCGGGGGCTGAAGCTTTCTTT
TRBV6-5	15	.	.	TRBJ1-1	CASSARAGVNTEAFF	TGTGCCAGCAGTGCTAGGGCGGGGGTGAACACTGAAGCTTTCTTT
TRBV2	16	.	.	TRBJ1-5	CASSGPGALSNQPQHF	TGTGCCAGCAGTGGGCCGGGGGCGCTTAGCAATCAGCCCCAGCATTTT
TRBV7-2	14	.	.	TRBJ1-3	CASSPVRRGNTIYF	TGTGCCAGCAGCCCCGTCAGGCGAGGAAACACCATATATTTT
TRBV5-1	15	.	.	TRBJ1-3	CASSLSQSPGNTIYF	TGCGCCAGCAGCTTGAGTCAGTCCCCCGGAAACACCATATATTTT
TRBV18	15	.	TRBD1	TRBJ1-6	CASSLRDRVNSPLHF	TGTGCCAGCTCACTCCGGGACAGGGTAAATTCACCCCTCCACTTT
TRBV5-5	13	.	.	TRBJ1-2	CASSLRGGEGYTF	TGTGCCAGCAGCTTGAGGGGCGGGGAGGGCTACACCTTC
TRBV7-8	12	.	.	TRBJ2-1	CASSLGWTEQFF	TGTGCCAGCAGCCTCGGTTGGACTGAGCAGTTCTTC
TRBV20-1	11	.	TRBD2	TRBJ2-1	CSAPSGGTPFF	TGCAGTGCTCCTAGCGGGGGGACCCCGTTCTTC
TRBV5-1	15	.	.	TRBJ2-1	CASSFGTVGVDEQFF	TGCGCCAGCAGCTTCGGGACGGTCGGGGTCGATGAGCAGTTCTTC
TRBV18	15	.	TRBD2	TRBJ2-7	CASSNGLGVDYEQYF	TGTGCCAGCTCAAACGGACTAGGCGTAGACTACGAGCAGTACTTC
TRBV6-6	15	.	TRBD2	TRBJ2-5	CASSRLAGGRGTQYF	TGTGCCAGCAGCAGACTAGCGGGGGGGCGTGGGACCCAGTACTTC
TRBV7-2	15	.	TRBD1	TRBJ1-4	CASSAQGARNEKLFF	TGTGCCAGCAGCGCTCAGGGGGCGCGGAATGAAAAACTGTTTTTT
TRBV2	14	.	.	TRBJ1-2	CASSQDRTRRRYTF	TGTGCCAGCAGCCAGGACCGGACGCGAAGGCGCTACACCTTC
TRBV27	13	few	.	TRBJ1-6	CASSLSVMSPLHF	TGTGCCAGCAGTTTAAGTGTAATGTCACCCCTCCACTTT
TRBV6-1	13	.	.	TRBJ1-1	CASRANGDTEAFF	TGTGCCAGTAGGGCCAATGGGGACACTGAAGCTTTCTTT
TRBV10-2	14	.	.	TRBJ2-1	CASSPGQNYNEQFF	TGCGCCAGCTCCCCAGGACAGAATTACAATGAGCAGTTCTTC
TRBV19	15	few	TRBD1	TRBJ1-2	CASRDRGHSSYGYTF	TGTGCCAGCCGGGACAGGGGCCACTCGAGCTATGGCTACACCTTC
TRBV4-1	14	.	TRBD1	TRBJ1-1	CASSHRTGNTEAFF	TGCGCCAGCAGCCACAGGACAGGGAACACTGAAGCTTTCTTT
TRBV13	13	.	.	TRBJ2-2	CASSSHRSRELFF	TGTGCCAGCAGCTCCCACAGGTCGCGGGAGCTGTTTTTT
TRBV10-3	12	.	.	TRBJ1-2	CAISEYNYGYTF	TGTGCCATCAGTGAATATAACTATGGCTACACCTTC
TRBV29-1	13	.	.	TRBJ2-2	CSARRDLTGELFF	TGCAGCGCCCGGCGGGATCTCACCGGGGAGCTGTTTTTT
TRBV10-3	13	.	.	TRBJ1-2	CAITPGTSGGYTF	TGTGCCATCACCCCAGGGACCTCGGGAGGCTACACCTTC
TRBV5-1	16	.	.	TRBJ1-1	CASSRGSGPKNTEAFF	TGCGCCAGCAGCCGAGGGTCGGGTCCCAAGAACACTGAAGCTTTCTTT
TRBV11-2	18	few	TRBD2	TRBJ2-3	CASSSGLAGASGTDTQYF	TGTGCCAGCAGCTCCGGACTAGCGGGGGCGTCGGGCACAGATACGCAGTATTTT
TRBV19	14	.	TRBD2	TRBJ2-5	CASSTGLAGETQYF	TGTGCCAGTAGTACCGGACTAGCGGGGGAGACCCAGTACTTC
TRBV18	15	.	.	TRBJ1-2	CASSPYHSGPYGYTF	TGTGCCAGCTCACCTTATCACTCGGGACCCTATGGCTACACCTTC